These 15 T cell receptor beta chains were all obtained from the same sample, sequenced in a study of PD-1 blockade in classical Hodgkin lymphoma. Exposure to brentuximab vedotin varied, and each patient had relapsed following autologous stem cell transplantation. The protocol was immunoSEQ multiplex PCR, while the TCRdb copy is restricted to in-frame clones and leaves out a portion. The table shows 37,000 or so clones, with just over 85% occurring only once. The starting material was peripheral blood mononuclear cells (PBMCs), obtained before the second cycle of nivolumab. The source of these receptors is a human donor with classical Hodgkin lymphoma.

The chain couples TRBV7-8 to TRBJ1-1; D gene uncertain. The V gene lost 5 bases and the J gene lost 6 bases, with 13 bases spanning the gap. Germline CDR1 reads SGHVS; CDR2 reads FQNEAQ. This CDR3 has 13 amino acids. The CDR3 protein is CASSGRGWAEAFF. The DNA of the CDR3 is TGTGCCAGCAGCGGTAGAGGGTGGGCTGAAGCTTTCTTT.

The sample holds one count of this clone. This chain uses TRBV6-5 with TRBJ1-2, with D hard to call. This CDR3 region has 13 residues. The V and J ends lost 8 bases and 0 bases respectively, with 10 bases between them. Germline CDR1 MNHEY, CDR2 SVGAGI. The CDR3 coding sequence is TGTGCCAGCCGGAACAGCCCTAACTATGGCTACACCTTC. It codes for CASRNSPNYGYTF.

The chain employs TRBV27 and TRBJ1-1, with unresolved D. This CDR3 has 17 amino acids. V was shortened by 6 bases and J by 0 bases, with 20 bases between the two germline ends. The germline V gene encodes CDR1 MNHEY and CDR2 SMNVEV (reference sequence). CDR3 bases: TGTGCCAGCAGGTCCCGGGGATTCGGGTTGATGAACACTGAAGCTTTCTTT. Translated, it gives CASRSRGFGLMNTEAFF.

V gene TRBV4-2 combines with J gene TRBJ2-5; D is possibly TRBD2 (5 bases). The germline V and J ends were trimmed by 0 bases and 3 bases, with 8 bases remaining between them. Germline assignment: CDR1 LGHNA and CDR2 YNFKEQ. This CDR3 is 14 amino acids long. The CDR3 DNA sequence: TGTGCCAGCAGCCAAGAGGCCGGGGAAGAGACCCAGTACTTC. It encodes CASSQEAGEETQYF.

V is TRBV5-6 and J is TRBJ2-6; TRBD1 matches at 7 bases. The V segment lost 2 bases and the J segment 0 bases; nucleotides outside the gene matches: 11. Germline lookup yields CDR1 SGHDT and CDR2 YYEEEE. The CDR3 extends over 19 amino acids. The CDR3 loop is CASSLGQALTFSGANVLTF. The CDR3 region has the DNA TGTGCCAGCAGCTTAGGACAGGCCCTCACCTTCTCTGGGGCCAACGTCCTGACTTTC.

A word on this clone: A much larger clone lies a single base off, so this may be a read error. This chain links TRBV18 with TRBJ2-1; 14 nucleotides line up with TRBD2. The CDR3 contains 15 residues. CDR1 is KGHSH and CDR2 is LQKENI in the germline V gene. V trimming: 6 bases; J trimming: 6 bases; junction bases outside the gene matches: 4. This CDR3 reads CASSGTSGSINEQFF. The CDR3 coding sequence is TGTGCCAGCTCTGGGACTAGCGGGAGTATCAATGAGCAGTTCTTC.

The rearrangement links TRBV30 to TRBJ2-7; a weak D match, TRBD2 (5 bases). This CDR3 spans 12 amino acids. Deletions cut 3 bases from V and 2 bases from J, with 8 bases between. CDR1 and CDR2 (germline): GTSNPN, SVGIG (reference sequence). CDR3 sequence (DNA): TGTGCCTGGAGGGGAGTCCCCTACGAGCAGTACTTC. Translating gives CAWRGVPYEQYF.

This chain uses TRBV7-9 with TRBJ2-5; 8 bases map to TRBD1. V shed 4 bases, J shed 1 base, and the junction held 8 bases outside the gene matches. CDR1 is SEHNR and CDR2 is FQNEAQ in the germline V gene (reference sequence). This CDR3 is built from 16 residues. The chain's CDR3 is CASSSDRVRAQETQYF. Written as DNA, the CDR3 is TGTGCCAGCAGCTCGGACAGGGTAAGGGCCCAAGAGACCCAGTACTTC.

The CDR3 loop reads CASSSTWGYQETQYF. The CDR3 DNA sequence: TGTGCCAGCAGCTCGACCTGGGGGTACCAAGAGACCCAGTACTTC. The chain employs TRBV7-6 and TRBJ2-5; perhaps D is TRBD1 or TRBD2 (5 bases each). Germline CDR1 is SGHVS and CDR2 is FNYEAQ. The V end lost 4 bases, the J end lost 0 bases, and 12 bases lay between the germline ends. This CDR3 comprises 15 residues. The full variable domain, in which reference TRBV7-6 and TRBJ2-5 provide the parts outside the CDR3, is GAGVSQSPRYKVTKRGQDVALRCDPISGHVSLYWYRQALGQGPEFLTYFNYEAQQDKSGLPNDRFSAERPEGSISTLTIQRTEQRDSAMYRCASSSTWGYQETQYFGPGTRLLVL.

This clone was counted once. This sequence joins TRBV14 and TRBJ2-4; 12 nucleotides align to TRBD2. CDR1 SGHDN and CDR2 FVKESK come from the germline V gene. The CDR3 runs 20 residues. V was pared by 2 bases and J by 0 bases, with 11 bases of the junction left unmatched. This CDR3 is CASSQLTSGSPTAAKNIQYF. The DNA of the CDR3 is TGTGCCAGCAGCCAACTGACTAGCGGGAGCCCTACCGCAGCCAAAAACATTCAGTACTTC.

CDR3 protein: CASSLSKNIQYF. In nucleotides, the CDR3 is TGCGCCAGCAGTCTCTCCAAAAACATTCAGTACTTC. This sequence joins TRBV10-2 and TRBJ2-4; D gene unclear. CDR3 length: 12 amino acids. Between the trimmed V and J ends, which lost 5 bases and 2 bases, there was a span of 4 bases. CDR1 WSHSY and CDR2 SAAADI come from the germline V gene.

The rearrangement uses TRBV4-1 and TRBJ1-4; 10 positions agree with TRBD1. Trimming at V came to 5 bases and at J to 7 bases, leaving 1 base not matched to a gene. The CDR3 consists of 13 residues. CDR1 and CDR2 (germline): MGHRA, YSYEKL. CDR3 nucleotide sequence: TGCGCCAGCAGCTGGACAGGGGGTGAAAAACTGTTTTTT. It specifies CASSWTGGEKLFF.

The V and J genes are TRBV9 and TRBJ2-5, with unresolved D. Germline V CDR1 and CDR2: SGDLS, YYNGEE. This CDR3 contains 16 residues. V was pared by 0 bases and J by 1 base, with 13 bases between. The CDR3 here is CASSVEGSAFQETQYF. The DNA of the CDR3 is TGTGCCAGCAGCGTAGAAGGCTCGGCATTCCAAGAGACCCAGTACTTC. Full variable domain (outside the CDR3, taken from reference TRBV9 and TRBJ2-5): DSGVTQTPKHLITATGQRVTLRCSPRSGDLSVYWYQQSLDQGLQFLIQYYNGEERAKGNILERFSAQQFPDLHSELNLSSLELGDSALYFCASSVEGSAFQETQYFGPGTRLLVL.

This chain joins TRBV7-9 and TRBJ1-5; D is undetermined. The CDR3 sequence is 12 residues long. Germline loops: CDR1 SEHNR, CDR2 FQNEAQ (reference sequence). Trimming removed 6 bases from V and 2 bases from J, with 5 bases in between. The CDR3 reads CASSVGNQPQHF. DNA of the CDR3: TGTGCCAGCAGTGTGGGCAATCAGCCCCAGCATTTT.

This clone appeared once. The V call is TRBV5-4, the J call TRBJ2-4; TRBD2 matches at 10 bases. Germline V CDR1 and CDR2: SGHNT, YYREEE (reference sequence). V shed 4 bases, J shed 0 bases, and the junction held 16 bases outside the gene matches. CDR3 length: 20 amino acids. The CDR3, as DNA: TGTGCCAGCAGCGTGGTGGGGTCTAGCGGGGGCGGCCTAGCCAAAAACATTCAGTACTTC. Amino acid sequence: CASSVVGSSGGGLAKNIQYF.